This entry describes one T cell receptor beta chain. The antigen remains unidentified. MiXCR was run by TCRdb on the 5' RACE reads, yielding one entry per CDR3 protein. Seen here are approximately 550,000 distinct CDR3 sequences, under 25% observed once, and the top ten hold roughly an eighth. The CDR3 has 12 amino acids. V lost 8 bases, J lost 5 bases, and 12 bases lay in between. Germline loops: CDR1 SQVTM, CDR2 ANQGSEA. This specimen comes from a study of T cells after yellow fever vaccination. Study findings and constraints: High-abundance clonotypes from the bulk population could contaminate FACS-sorted repertoires.

The receptor was derived from a man under 40 who received the YFV17D yellow fever vaccine. The rearrangement links TRBV29-1 to TRBJ1-4; D might be TRBD1 (5 bases). Specimen: PBMCs, collected 15 days after the yellow fever booster vaccination. The CDR3 sequence is CSISGRNEKLFF. The CDR3 coding sequence is TGCAGCATCTCGGGACGGAATGAAAAACTGTTTTTT.